The 3 T cell receptor beta chains below come from one sample, sequenced in a study of blood T cells in healthy people across ages. Combining a sample-barcoded 5' primer with a J-beta primer mix, a second PCR ran for about 7 to 12 cycles. TCRdb reprocessed the 5' RACE reads with MiXCR, giving one entry per CDR3 protein. Here the sample spans over 600,000 distinct CDR3 sequences, approximately 53% being singletons. Specimen: blood. The receptors were sampled from a man aged 40-49 years in good health.

This clonotype was counted only a few times. The gene calls are TRBV6-2 or TRBV6-3 and TRBJ2-7; 10 nucleotides agree with TRBD1. The length of the CDR3 is 15 residues. Germline loops: CDR1 MNHEY, CDR2 SVGEGT. J was trimmed by 3 bases and V by 6 bases; bases with no gene match: 8. The chain's CDR3 is CASRLDRDRGYEQYF. The CDR3 DNA is TGTGCCAGCAGACTAGACCGGGACAGGGGCTACGAGCAGTACTTC.

The chain recombines TRBV6-5 with TRBJ1-6, with 9 bases that match TRBD1. Losses at the gene ends were 6 bases for V and 0 bases for J; bases not matched to a gene: 9. This CDR3 comprises 18 residues. The germline CDR1 and CDR2 sequences are MNHEY and SVGAGI. CDR3 loop: CASSLGRDRVSYNSPLHF. CDR3 DNA sequence: TGTGCCAGCAGCTTAGGGAGGGACAGGGTCTCCTATAATTCACCCCTCCACTTT.

This clonotype occurred once. The J gene is TRBJ1-5, the V gene TRBV7-2; 7 positions agree with TRBD1. Unmatched junction bases numbered 4, after V lost 2 bases and J lost 0 bases. CDR3 length equals 16 residues. Germline V lookup: CDR1 SGHTA, CDR2 FQGNSA. DNA for the CDR3: TGTGCCAGCAGCTTACGGACAGGTTATAGCAATCAGCCCCAGCATTTT. Encoded protein: CASSLRTGYSNQPQHF. Drawing the rest from reference TRBV7-2 and TRBJ1-5, the complete variable domain is GAGVSQSPSNKVTEKGKDVELRCDPISGHTALYWYRQSLGQGLEFLIYFQGNSAPDKSGLPSDRFSAERTGGSVSTLTIQRTQQEDSAVYLCASSLRTGYSNQPQHFGDGTRLSIL.